This paragraph reports one TCR beta chain. It has no known antigen specificity. Per-nucleotide qualities are absent, and no much larger clonotype sits a single base away. Other DNA sequences in the sample encode the same CDR3. The trim is 6 bases for V and 2 bases for J, with a gap of 6 bases between the germline ends. From its cysteine to its phenylalanine, the CDR3 spans 12 amino acids. Only the CDR3 part of the read is kept: 36 bases, read in frame from the first base. TCRbeta CDR3 regions were amplified from genomic DNA by means of the immunoSEQ Assay, a bias-controlled multiplex PCR. The original pipeline was this. Nucleated cell counts per sample were estimated from amplification of reference gene primers within the assay. To quantify the absolute abundance of each unique TCRbeta CDR3 rearrangement, sequence reads were collapsed and filtered. Productive Simpson clonality was computed per sample as the square root of Simpson's diversity index over productive rearrangements. The source is immuneACCESS, and TCRdb retained only in-frame sequences with V and J called. Part of the clones is not carried over; for the studies checked, unresolved V genes explain less than half of this, and the remainder is unexplained. The DNA gave D and trimming, while V, J and clone size come from that table. Recorded for this sample are about 150,000 clones; around 83% of them occurred a single time. The top ten clones comprise roughly 18% of the sample.

This specimen belongs to a study of blood T cell repertoires in COVID-19 (dated by TCRdb to 2019 to 2021). For context, the study as a whole: Collaborator samples came from the United States, Italy and Spain and covered acute and convalescent phases of COVID-19. The prospective study material was composed of cDNA or gDNA derived from T cells, B-cell-depleted T cells, or PBMCs. Subjects who had been exposed to COVID-19, were actively infected with it, or had recovered from it provided the deeply sampled blood TCRbeta repertoires that made up the dataset. The repertoires were released in a freely available public database intended as a resource for research on the immune response to SARS-CoV-2. Samples were obtained from the ongoing ImmuneRACE study (first 160 participants) and from some 1,300 subjects provided by 6 global collaborators. The sample metadata nearly always contained a de-identified subject ID, COVID-19 status, age in years and sex. Where available, HLA class I and class II types were obtained from metadata supplied by the sample provider rather than from assay-based typing. General findings and caveats noted by the study authors: The amount of clinical and demographic metadata varied by source and participant and was provided uncurated.

Another Seattle source contributed samples from volunteer blood donors who had recovered from COVID-19. Whole blood was collected in K2EDTA tubes by collaborating institutions according to the institutions' own protocols. For TCRbeta analysis, collaborators shipped samples in one of three forms: frozen whole blood, isolated PBMCs, or DNA extracted from either of those sample types. Sequences were obtained from peripheral blood. This sequence uses TRBV12-3 or TRBV12-4 and TRBJ2-3; there is no confident call for the D gene. This clonotype was sampled from a woman in her seventies who had recovered from COVID-19. CDR3 region: CASSPYTDTQYF. The DNA sequence follows: TGTGCCAGCAGCCCCTACACAGATACGCAGTATTTT.